The T cell receptor beta chain described here comes from a study of blood T cell repertoires in COVID-19. The overall study: From T cells, B-cell-depleted T cells, or PBMCs came the material, which was cDNA or gDNA.

TCRdb keeps only in-frame clones here, not all; method: immunoSEQ multiplex PCR. Of around 250,000 clones listed, 88% were seen once; the top ten hold 0.65% to 0.8%. The clonotype was recovered from a human donor in a cohort sampled during active COVID-19. The specimen sequenced was peripheral blood.

The CDR3 nucleotides are TGTGCCAGCAGTACCGGACAGGAGGTATCCTACGAGCAGTACTTC. Translation gives CASSTGQEVSYEQYF. The chain is built from TRBV6-5 and TRBJ2-7; 7 bases are shared with TRBD1. Germline V gene sequence: CDR1 MNHEY, CDR2 SVGAGI. V lost 5 bases to trimming and J lost 1 base; unmatched junction nucleotides: 8. This CDR3 comprises 15 residues.